The T cell receptor (beta chain) described here comes from a study of blood T cell repertoires in COVID-19. Study details: Material from acute and convalescent COVID-19 was sourced from the United States, Italy and Spain. PBMCs, B-cell-depleted T cells, or T cells were the source of the cDNA or gDNA that made up the material.

Germline V lookup: CDR1 SGHRS, CDR2 YFSETQ. The CDR3 sequence is 15 residues long. Trimming took off 4 bases at V and 6 bases at J, with 14 bases between the two ends. Authors' data handling: Estimates of nucleated cell counts were drawn from the amplification of reference gene primers. Only in-frame clones appear in the TCRdb table, and some are missing; sequencing was by immunoSEQ multiplex PCR. The V and J calls and the clone size are those of that table, but D and trimming were determined from the DNA. The profile shows about 190,000 clones, approximately 86% of them singletons. This sequence joins TRBV5-1 and TRBJ1-6; no reliable D call. The sample was peripheral blood. The clonotype originates from a middle-aged man with active or convalescent COVID-19. The CDR3 region is CASSQELGSNSPLHF. The CDR3 DNA sequence: TGCGCCAGCAGCCAAGAATTGGGGAGTAATTCACCCCTCCACTTT.